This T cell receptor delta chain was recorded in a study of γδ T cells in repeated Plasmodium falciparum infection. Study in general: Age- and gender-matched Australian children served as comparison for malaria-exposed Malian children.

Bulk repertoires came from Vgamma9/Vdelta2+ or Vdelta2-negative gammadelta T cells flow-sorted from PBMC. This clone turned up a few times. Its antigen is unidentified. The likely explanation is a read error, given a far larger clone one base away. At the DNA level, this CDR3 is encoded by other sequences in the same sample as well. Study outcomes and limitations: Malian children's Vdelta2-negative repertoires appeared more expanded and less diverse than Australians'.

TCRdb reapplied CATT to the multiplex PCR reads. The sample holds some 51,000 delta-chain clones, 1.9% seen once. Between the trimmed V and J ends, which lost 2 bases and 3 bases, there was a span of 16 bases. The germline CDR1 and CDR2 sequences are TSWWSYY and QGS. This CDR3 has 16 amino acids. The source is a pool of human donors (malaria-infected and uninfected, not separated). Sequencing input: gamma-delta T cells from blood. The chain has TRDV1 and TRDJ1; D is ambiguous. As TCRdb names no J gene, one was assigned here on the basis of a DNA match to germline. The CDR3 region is CALGELPLTLSDKLIF. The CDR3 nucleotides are TGTGCTCTTGGGGAATTACCACTCACTTTGTCCGATAAACTCATCTTT.